The clone carrying this T cell receptor beta chain was observed a handful of times. This entry is derived from a study of spatial heterogeneity in lung cancer. As to time point: sample taken at primary tumor resection. In each case, whole RNA from tumor, nontumor lung or frozen PBMC was sequenced unsorted. The donor population consisted of roughly 70 patients with untreated, early-stage non-small cell lung cancer. The V gene lost 0 bases and the J gene lost 0 bases, with 9 bases spanning the gap. The CDR3 runs to 16 residues. Germline lookup yields CDR1 LGHNA and CDR2 YSLEER. A distinct unique molecular identifier was carried by each TCR cDNA molecule. TCRdb reprocessed the 5' RACE reads with MiXCR, giving one entry per CDR3 protein. The table lists 45,000 or so distinct CDR3 sequences, 12% of them singletons.

The sequence came from a female donor with early-stage non-small cell lung cancer. V is TRBV4-3 and J is TRBJ2-1; D uncertain. The source material was PBMCs, sampled at surgery. The CDR3 is CASSQERVSSYNEQFF. The CDR3 DNA reads as TGCGCCAGCAGCCAAGAACGAGTTAGCTCCTACAATGAGCAGTTCTTC.